One sample yielded the 22 T cell receptor beta chains listed below, sequenced in a study of beta chain features in type 1 diabetes listed by TCRdb under 2018. Their cognate antigens are unknown. Library method: the immunoSEQ multiplex PCR assay. The entire isolated RNA was reverse transcribed using the High Capacity cDNA Reverse Transcription Kit, and thus expressed TCRB transcripts were sequenced. The immuneACCESS repertoire file appears here via TCRdb, limited to in-frame rearrangements. These files lack a portion of the clones; in checked studies, under half of the deficit traces to unresolved V genes, and the cause of the others is not known. The sample data list almost 350,000 clones, and about a tenth of these were observed just once. The ten largest clones capture roughly 1% of the sample. Broader findings and caveats from the paper: Type 1 diabetes patients showed a moderate but significant shortening of TCRB CDR3 length in all four CD4+ subsets.

Sequencing input: central memory CD4+ T cells from blood. The receptors were sampled from a man aged 30 to 39 with type 1 diabetes.

The chain uses TRBV29-1 and TRBJ2-5, with D unclear. Between the trimmed V and J ends, which lost 2 bases and 5 bases, there was a span of 6 bases. In germline, CDR1 is SQVTM, CDR2 ANQGSEA. The CDR3 is 11 residues long. The CDR3 DNA reads TGCAGCGTTGAAATGCTCGAGACCCAGTACTTC. Encoded protein: CSVEMLETQYF.

This clone showed up just a few times. J is TRBJ2-1 and V is TRBV9; D possibly corresponds to TRBD2 (6 bases). Germline CDR1 SGDLS, CDR2 YYNGEE. The ends were cut back, 5 bases at V and 12 bases at J, with 12 bases in the middle. The CDR3 extends over 11 amino acids. This chain's CDR3 is CASSFRDWQFF. CDR3 DNA sequence: TGTGCCAGCAGTTTCCGGGACTGGCAGTTCTTC.

The CDR3, as DNA: TGCGCCAGCAGCTTGAACGGACAGGGACACGTGAACACTGAAGCTTTCTTT. Translation: CASSLNGQGHVNTEAFF. V gene TRBV5-1 combines with J gene TRBJ1-1, with 8 bases identical to TRBD1. Germline CDR1 and CDR2: SGHRS and YFSETQ. J gave up 0 bases and V 1 base, and 8 bases lay outside the gene matches. The CDR3 loop spans 17 amino acids. The full variable domain, in which reference TRBV5-1 and TRBJ1-1 provide the parts outside the CDR3, is KAGVTQTPRYLIKTRGQQVTLSCSPISGHRSVSWYQQTPGQGLQFLFEYFSETQRNKGNFPGRFSGRQFSNSRSEMNVSTLELGDSALYLCASSLNGQGHVNTEAFFGQGTRLTVV.

This clone was counted only a few times. A much larger clone lies a single base off, so this may be a read error. The sample contains more than one DNA sequence encoding this CDR3. V gene TRBV9 combines with J gene TRBJ1-1; TRBD1 matches at 7 bases. Germline V gives CDR1 SGDLS, CDR2 YYNGEE. Unmatched junction bases numbered 2, after V lost 4 bases and J lost 2 bases. The CDR3 loop spans 13 amino acids. CDR3 loop: CASSRQGNTEAFF. The CDR3 DNA sequence: TGTGCCAGCAGCCGACAGGGTAACACTGAAGCTTTCTTT.

This sequence joins TRBV6-1 and TRBJ2-1; 9 bases are a match to TRBD1. There are 12 residues in the CDR3. Germline values: CDR1 MNHNS, CDR2 SASEGT. Trimming removed 11 bases from V and 3 bases from J; junction bases left unmatched: 2. Written as DNA, the CDR3 is TGTGCCGCGGGACAGGGCTACAATGAGCAGTTCTTC. This encodes CAAGQGYNEQFF.

In this sample, this clone turned up a few times. This rearrangement joins TRBV6-1 to TRBJ1-5; D call uncertain. This CDR3 spans 15 amino acids. Deletions cut 2 bases from V and 6 bases from J, with 14 bases between. Looked up from germline, CDR1 is MNHNS and CDR2 is SASEGT. This CDR3 is CASSEYIRLGQPQHF. The CDR3 region has the DNA TGTGCCAGCAGTGAATATATCAGGCTAGGTCAGCCCCAGCATTTT.

This clone was counted only a few times. The same CDR3 is also encoded by other DNA sequences in this sample. The rearrangement uses TRBV7-9 and TRBJ1-1; unclear D gene. The germline V gene encodes CDR1 SEHNR and CDR2 FQNEAQ (reference sequence). Trimming shortened V by 5 bases and J by 1 base, and 8 bases separated the two germline ends. CDR3 length equals 13 residues. The CDR3 coding sequence is TGTGCCAGCAGCGCTAGCACGAACACTGAAGCTTTCTTT. It yields the protein CASSASTNTEAFF.

This clone was detected only a few times. The rearrangement uses TRBV30 and TRBJ2-1; the D is unclear. CDR3 length: 13 residues. From germline, CDR1 is GTSNPN and CDR2 SVGIG (reference sequence). V was clipped by 0 bases and J by 5 bases, with 8 bases between them. CDR3 nucleotides: TGTGCCTGGAGTGTAGGGCTGGACAATGAGCAGTTCTTC. Its translation: CAWSVGLDNEQFF. Full variable domain (missing parts from reference TRBV30 and TRBJ2-1): SQTIHQWPATLVQPVGSPLSLECTVEGTSNPNLYWYRQAAGRGLQLLFYSVGIGQISSEVPQNLSASRPQDRQFILSSKKLLLSDSGFYLCAWSVGLDNEQFFGPGTRLTVL.

The J gene is TRBJ2-6, the V gene TRBV7-9; D not resolved. CDR1 and CDR2 from the germline V gene are SEHNR and FQNEAQ (reference sequence). Between the trimmed V and J ends, which lost 5 bases and 0 bases, there was a span of 14 bases. The CDR3 runs 17 residues. The CDR3 nucleotides read TGTGCCAGCAGCCCCCGCTCCCCGCGCTCTGGGGCCAACGTCCTGACTTTC. It codes for CASSPRSPRSGANVLTF.

This chain joins TRBV7-2 and TRBJ2-1; D is uncertain. Between the trimmed V and J ends, which lost 2 bases and 0 bases, there was a span of 14 bases. CDR1 and CDR2 from the germline V gene are SGHTA and FQGNSA. CDR3 length equals 17 residues. The CDR3 spells CASSLLFGPTSYNEQFF. The CDR3 DNA sequence: TGTGCCAGCAGCTTATTGTTTGGACCTACCTCCTACAATGAGCAGTTCTTC.

With respect to this clone: This may come from a read error, since a much larger clone is one base off. The V call is TRBV12-1, the J call TRBJ2-3. TRBV12-1 is a documented pseudogene. This CDR3 comprises 12 residues. CDR3 in amino acids: CASSFGGDTQYF. CDR3 in DNA: TGTGCCAGCAGCTTTGGGGGAGATACGCAGTATTTT.

V usage is TRBV29-1 and J usage is TRBJ2-3; 7 nucleotides line up with TRBD1. The CDR3 runs 16 residues. CDR1 and CDR2 (germline): SQVTM, ANQGSEA. Unmatched junction bases numbered 11, after V lost 1 base and J lost 4 bases. The CDR3 DNA follows: TGCAGCGTTGAAGGTCAGACAGGGCGAAATCCAGATACGCAGTATTTT. Its protein product is CSVEGQTGRNPDTQYF.

CDR3 bases: TGTGCCAGCAGGAGGGAGGGGGCTGGGGCCAACGTCCTGACTTTC. Amino acid sequence: CASRREGAGANVLTF. The chain recombines TRBV6-6 with TRBJ2-6; D may be TRBD2 (7 bases). The CDR3 is 15 amino acids. Per germline, CDR1 MNHNY and CDR2 SVGAGI (reference sequence). Trimming stripped 6 bases from V and 2 bases from J, with 11 bases between.

This rearrangement joins TRBV9 to TRBJ2-7, with D possibly being TRBD1 (5 bases). Trimming shortened V by 3 bases and J by 1 base, and 14 bases separated the two germline ends. This CDR3 comprises 15 residues. From germline, CDR1 is SGDLS and CDR2 YYNGEE. For the CDR3, the DNA is TGTGCCAGCAGCGATAAGCAAGGGGTTTCCTACGAGCAGTACTTC. This encodes CASSDKQGVSYEQYF.

A few counts support this clone. The chain recombines TRBV7-9 with TRBJ2-3; D is possibly TRBD2 (5 bases). This CDR3 contains 16 residues. Trimming cost V 1 base and J 0 bases, with 11 bases left between them. Germline V gene data show CDR1 as SEHNR and CDR2 as FQNEAQ (reference sequence). This CDR3 is CASSLDRGWSTDTQYF. The CDR3 DNA sequence: TGTGCCAGCAGCTTAGACCGGGGTTGGAGCACAGATACGCAGTATTTT.

This clone has a count of ten or more. The chain couples TRBV4-3 to TRBJ2-7, with a tentative D call TRBD2 (5 bases). The V end was cut by 0 bases, the J end by 0 bases, with 12 bases between. This CDR3 is built from 16 residues. Germline CDR1 reads LGHNA; CDR2 reads YSLEER. The CDR3 coding sequence is TGCGCCAGCAGCCAAGATTATTCCGGGAACTCCTACGAGCAGTACTTC. This translates into CASSQDYSGNSYEQYF.

This chain connects TRBV7-8 to TRBJ2-4; 8 nucleotides line up with TRBD1. The CDR3 runs to 16 residues. V lost 5 bases and J lost 8; bases outside the gene matches: 14. The V gene's germline CDR1 is SGHVS and CDR2 FQNEAQ. CDR3 sequence (DNA): TGTGCCAGCAGCCCTGACCACCGGGACAGGCATGACATTCAGTACTTC. This gives the protein CASSPDHRDRHDIQYF.

There are a few counts of this clone. The V gene is TRBV4-3, the J gene TRBJ2-5; possibly TRBD2 for D (5 bases). This CDR3 comprises 14 residues. V was shortened by 0 bases and J by 5 bases, with 10 bases between the two germline ends. Germline CDR1 LGHNA, CDR2 YSLEER. The CDR3 bases are TGCGCCAGCAGCCAAGAGTCTGGCGGGGAGACCCAGTACTTC. Translated: CASSQESGGETQYF.

This clone was detected a few times. Other DNA sequences from this sample encode an identical CDR3 as well. CDR3 DNA sequence: TGTGCCAGCAGCTTAGGTCTAGACTACGAGCAGTACTTC. Translated, it gives CASSLGLDYEQYF. The chain employs TRBV11-2 and TRBJ2-7, with no clear D. The germline V gene has CDR1 SGHAT and CDR2 FQNNGV. The CDR3 is made up of 13 amino acids. The V end was cut by 1 base, the J end by 3 bases, with 7 bases between.

The chain links TRBV7-2 to TRBJ2-3, with D perhaps matching TRBD1 (5 bases). The CDR3 loop spans 13 amino acids. Germline V gives CDR1 SGHTA, CDR2 FQGNSA. Trimming removed 8 bases at V and 0 bases at J, with 9 bases between. The CDR3 DNA is TGTGCCAGCTCAGCAGGGAGCACAGATACGCAGTATTTT. Translated, it gives CASSAGSTDTQYF. The whole variable domain, filled in from reference TRBV7-2 and TRBJ2-3, reads GAGVSQSPSNKVTEKGKDVELRCDPISGHTALYWYRQSLGQGLEFLIYFQGNSAPDKSGLPSDRFSAERTGGSVSTLTIQRTQQEDSAVYLCASSAGSTDTQYFGPGTRLTVL.

This chain links TRBV4-3 with TRBJ2-2; 8 bases are shared with TRBD2. The CDR3 sequence is 19 residues long. Unmatched junction bases numbered 12, after V lost 0 bases and J lost 3 bases. In germline, CDR1 is LGHNA, CDR2 YSLEER. CDR3: CASSQEVFWRGVYTGELFF. The DNA of the CDR3 is TGCGCCAGCAGCCAAGAGGTGTTTTGGCGGGGGGTTTACACCGGGGAGCTGTTTTTT.

Regarding this clone: Germline and junction disagree at one end, which may indicate a read error. This chain joins TRBV7-2 and TRBJ2-3; D remains ambiguous. Germline V gene sequence: CDR1 SGHTA, CDR2 FQGNSA. The CDR3 is 11 residues long. The CDR3 loop is CASSLASPGRF. Here the CDR3 DNA reads TGTGCCAGCAGCTTAGCCTCCCCCGGAAGGTTT.